This T cell receptor beta chain was sequenced in a study of breast tumors, draining lymph nodes, adjacent tissues. This clonotype was counted ten times or more. The CDR3 is 16 residues long. With V trimmed by 0 bases and J by 8 bases, 6 bases remained unmatched. From germline, CDR1 is LGHNA and CDR2 YNFKEQ. From the multiplex PCR reads, TCRdb called clonotypes with MiXCR, one entry per CDR3 protein. This repertoire shows about 300,000 distinct CDR3 sequences, 30% to 35% found once; its top ten account for 0.85% to 1.3%. Samples came from axillary lymph nodes draining the breast cancer. The genes are TRBV4-2 and TRBJ2-1, with 11 bases fitting TRBD2. This receptor was taken from a female donor with breast cancer. Some clones in this sample may be carry-over from other donors' samples. Sample: axillary lymph node tissue. In nucleotides, the CDR3 is TGTGCCAGCAGCCAAGATCCTGGGACTAGCGGTCATGAGCAGTTCTTC. This gives the protein CASSQDPGTSGHEQFF.